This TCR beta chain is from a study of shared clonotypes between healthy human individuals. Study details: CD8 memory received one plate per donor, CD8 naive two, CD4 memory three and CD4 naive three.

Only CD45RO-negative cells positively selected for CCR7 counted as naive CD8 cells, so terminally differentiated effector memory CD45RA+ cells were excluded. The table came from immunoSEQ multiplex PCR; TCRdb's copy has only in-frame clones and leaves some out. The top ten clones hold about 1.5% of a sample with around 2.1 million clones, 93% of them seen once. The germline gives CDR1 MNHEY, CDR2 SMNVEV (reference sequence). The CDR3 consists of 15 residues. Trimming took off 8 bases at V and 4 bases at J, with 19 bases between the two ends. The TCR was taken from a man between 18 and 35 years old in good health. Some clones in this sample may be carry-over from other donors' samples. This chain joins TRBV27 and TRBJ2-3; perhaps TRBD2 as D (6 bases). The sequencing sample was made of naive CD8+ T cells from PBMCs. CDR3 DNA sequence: TGTGCCAGCGGGTTCGGCGGGAAGGTAGCAGATACGCAGTATTTT. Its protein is CASGFGGKVADTQYF.